A selection of T cell receptor beta chains follows, all from one sample in a study of shared clonotypes between healthy human individuals. Here immunoSEQ multiplex PCR was the method, and the copy in TCRdb shows in-frame clones only, minus some. The data show millions of clones, roughly 91% seen once. The source material was naive CD8+ T cells from PBMCs. The receptors here all came from a man aged 18 to 35 in good health. Some clones in this sample may be carry-over from other donors' samples. The CDR3 runs from the conserved cysteine through the conserved F or W. A D gene is named only where the DNA matches it firmly. Only part of the rows carry a size: once, few, many, or a class if the clone is expanded.

clone size: NA
V gene: TRBV4-3
J gene: TRBJ1-2
D gene: NA
CDR3 DNA: TGCGCCAGCAGCCAAGATGTTAGGGGTAGCTATGGCTACACCTTC
CDR3 protein: CASSQDVRGSYGYTF

clone size: few
V gene: TRBV13
J gene: TRBJ2-1
D gene: NA
CDR3 DNA: TGTGCCAGCAGCTTACGAGGGAATGAGCAGTTCTTC
CDR3 protein: CASSLRGNEQFF

clone size: NA
V gene: TRBV6-1
J gene: TRBJ2-7
D gene: NA
CDR3 DNA: TGTGCCAGCAGTGAACATGTGGTACCAAGCTACGAGCAGTACTTC
CDR3 protein: CASSEHVVPSYEQYF

clone size: NA
V gene: TRBV27
J gene: TRBJ1-3
D gene: NA
CDR3 DNA: TGTGCCAGCAGTTTATCGGGAAACACCATATATTTT
CDR3 protein: CASSLSGNTIYF

clone size: NA
V gene: TRBV28
J gene: TRBJ2-1
D gene: NA
CDR3 DNA: TGTGCCAGCAGCCCAGTAGGGGACAGGACTAGCTTGTATGCCAATGAGCAGTTCTTC
CDR3 protein: CASSPVGDRTSLYANEQFF

clone size: NA
V gene: TRBV11-1
J gene: TRBJ2-1
D gene: NA
CDR3 DNA: TGTGCCAGCAGCGGACGGGACCGTACCTACAATGAGCAGTTCTTC
CDR3 protein: CASSGRDRTYNEQFF

clone size: NA
V gene: TRBV11-3
J gene: TRBJ2-7
D gene: NA
CDR3 DNA: TGTGCCAGCAGCCTAACAGGGGGGGGATACGAGCAGTACTTC
CDR3 protein: CASSLTGGGYEQYF

clone size: NA
V gene: TRBV27
J gene: TRBJ2-7
D gene: TRBD2
CDR3 DNA: TGTGCCAGCAGTTCCTCCCTAGCGGGTGTCTCCTACGAGCAGTACTTC
CDR3 protein: CASSSSLAGVSYEQYF

clone size: NA
V gene: TRBV6-1
J gene: TRBJ2-2
D gene: NA
CDR3 DNA: TGTGCCAGCAGTTTTACCGGGGAGCTGTTTTTT
CDR3 protein: CASSFTGELFF

clone size: NA
V gene: TRBV7-9
J gene: TRBJ2-7
D gene: NA
CDR3 DNA: TGTGCCAGCAGCTTAGGACATTTTCGCGAGCAGTACTTC
CDR3 protein: CASSLGHFREQYF

clone size: NA
V gene: TRBV28
J gene: TRBJ2-3
D gene: NA
CDR3 DNA: TGTGCCAGCAGTCCCCCCCAAGGACATCCTACGGCAGATACGCAGTATTTT
CDR3 protein: CASSPPQGHPTADTQYF

clone size: NA
V gene: TRBV15
J gene: TRBJ2-4
D gene: TRBD2
CDR3 DNA: TGTGCCACCAGCAGTGCTGTAATAGGACTAGCGAGGCACATTCAGTACTTC
CDR3 protein: CATSSAVIGLARHIQYF

clone size: NA
V gene: TRBV27
J gene: TRBJ2-1
D gene: TRBD2
CDR3 DNA: TGTGCCAGCACCTTACTAGCGGGGTCCTACAATGAGCAGTTCTTC
CDR3 protein: CASTLLAGSYNEQFF

clone size: NA
V gene: TRBV6-6
J gene: TRBJ1-1
D gene: NA
CDR3 DNA: TGTGCCAGCAGTCCCGACAGAAAAGACGAAGCTTTCTTT
CDR3 protein: CASSPDRKDEAFF

clone size: once
V gene: TRBV27
J gene: TRBJ2-1
D gene: NA
CDR3 DNA: TGTGCCAGCAGTCTCGGGACATCGTACAATGAGCAGTTCTTC
CDR3 protein: CASSLGTSYNEQFF

clone size: once
V gene: TRBV27
J gene: TRBJ2-7
D gene: NA
CDR3 DNA: TGTGCCAGCAGTTTATCGATCAGGACTGAGCAGTACTTC
CDR3 protein: CASSLSIRTEQYF

clone size: NA
V gene: TRBV6-6
J gene: TRBJ1-3
D gene: NA
CDR3 DNA: TGTGCCAGCAGTTACTCGATGGCGGGCTCTGGAAACACCATATATTTT
CDR3 protein: CASSYSMAGSGNTIYF

clone size: NA
V gene: TRBV9
J gene: TRBJ1-3
D gene: NA
CDR3 DNA: TGTGCCAGCAGCGTCCGAGGGCTGGCGGGAAACACCATATATTTT
CDR3 protein: CASSVRGLAGNTIYF

clone size: NA
V gene: TRBV6-1
J gene: TRBJ2-1
D gene: NA
CDR3 DNA: TGTGCCAGCAGTGAGGGATGGGGAGGAATGGCTGAGCAGTTCTTC
CDR3 protein: CASSEGWGGMAEQFF

clone size: once
V gene: TRBV28
J gene: TRBJ1-2
D gene: NA
CDR3 DNA: TGTGCCAGCAGTTTATGGGGAGTGCGTGACAGCTATGGCTACACCTTC
CDR3 protein: CASSLWGVRDSYGYTF

clone size: NA
V gene: TRBV7-9
J gene: TRBJ2-7
D gene: TRBD2
CDR3 DNA: TGTGCCGGAGATAGCGGGAGGGGGAATTCCTACGAGCAGTACTTC
CDR3 protein: CAGDSGRGNSYEQYF

clone size: once
V gene: TRBV5-1
J gene: TRBJ2-7
D gene: NA
CDR3 DNA: TGCGCCAGCAGACGGGACGGGTCCTACGAGCAGTACTTC
CDR3 protein: CASRRDGSYEQYF

clone size: NA
V gene: TRBV19
J gene: TRBJ2-7
D gene: TRBD1
CDR3 DNA: TGTGCCAGTAGTCGGGACAGGGGACCCTACGAGCAGTACTTC
CDR3 protein: CASSRDRGPYEQYF

clone size: once
V gene: TRBV6-6
J gene: TRBJ2-2
D gene: NA
CDR3 DNA: TGTGCCGGATGGGGTTCTGGGGAGCTGTTTTTT
CDR3 protein: CAGWGSGELFF